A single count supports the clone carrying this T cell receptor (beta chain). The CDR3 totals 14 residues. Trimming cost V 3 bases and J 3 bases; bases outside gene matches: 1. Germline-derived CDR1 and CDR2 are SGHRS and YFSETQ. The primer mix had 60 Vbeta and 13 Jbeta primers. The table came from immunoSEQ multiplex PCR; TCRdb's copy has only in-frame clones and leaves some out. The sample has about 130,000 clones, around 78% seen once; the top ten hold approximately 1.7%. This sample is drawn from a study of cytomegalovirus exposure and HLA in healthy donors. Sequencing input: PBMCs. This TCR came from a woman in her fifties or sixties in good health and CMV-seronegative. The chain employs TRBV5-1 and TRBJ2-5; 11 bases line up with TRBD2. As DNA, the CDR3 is TGCGCCAGCAGCTCACTAGCGGGAGAAGAGACCCAGTACTTC. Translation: CASSSLAGEETQYF.